These 13 T cell receptor beta chains were all obtained from the same sample, sequenced in a study of OX40 agonist ivuxolimab in advanced cancers. The assay was immunoSEQ multiplex PCR, and TCRdb's table has in-frame clones only and misses some. The sample lists nearly 65,000 clones, 90% to 95% occurring once. The sequencing used CD4+ or CD8+ T cells sorted from blood, collected in a trial of the OX40 agonist ivuxolimab. The receptor set was obtained from an adult with an advanced solid tumor such as melanoma, head and neck, liver or kidney cancer.

This clone has only one observation. This chain uses TRBV6-5 with TRBJ1-2; 11 positions agree with TRBD1. The V and J ends lost 2 bases and 4 bases, in that order; junction bases with no gene match: 3. CDR3 length: 15 residues. From germline, CDR1 is MNHEY and CDR2 SVGAGI. The DNA for the CDR3 is TGTGCCAGCAGTTACGGGACAGGGGGACTCTATGGCTACACCTTC. Residues: CASSYGTGGLYGYTF.

This clone came up once. The chain is built from TRBV6-1 and TRBJ2-7; unclear D gene. Germline-derived CDR1 and CDR2 are MNHNS and SASEGT. V lost 6 bases to trimming and J lost 5 bases, with 17 bases between them. This CDR3 region has 14 residues. CDR3 in amino acids: CASRTDLLGHEQYV. CDR3 coding DNA: TGTGCCAGCAGAACGGACCTCCTCGGTCACGAGCAGTACGTC.

The chain uses TRBV19 and TRBJ1-4; a possible D gene is TRBD1 (5 bases). The CDR3 extends over 15 amino acids. Germline loops: CDR1 LNHDA, CDR2 SQIVND (reference sequence). V was clipped by 2 bases and J by 3 bases, with 10 bases between them. The CDR3 loop is CASSIYQGSNEKLFF. CDR3 nucleotides: TGTGCCAGTAGTATATATCAGGGATCTAATGAAAAACTGTTTTTT.

The CDR3 region has the DNA TGTGCCAGCACAAGACAGGGGGCCCCTGAAGCTTTCTTT. Protein: CASTRQGAPEAFF. The V gene is TRBV27, the J gene TRBJ1-1; 10 bases line up with TRBD1. J gave up 6 bases and V 7 bases, and 5 bases lay outside the gene matches. The CDR3 runs 13 residues. Germline-derived CDR1 and CDR2 are MNHEY and SMNVEV (reference sequence).

The chain is built from TRBV19 and TRBJ1-1, with D hard to call. Trimming took off 5 bases at V and 0 bases at J, with 7 bases between the two ends. Germline V gene sequence: CDR1 LNHDA, CDR2 SQIVND (reference sequence). This CDR3 region has 13 residues. The CDR3 loop is CASSSGLNTEAFF. The CDR3 bases are TGTGCCAGTAGTTCCGGGCTGAACACTGAAGCTTTCTTT.

This chain uses TRBV14 with TRBJ2-7; D not certain. The CDR3 extends over 15 amino acids. Per the germline V gene, CDR1 is SGHDN and CDR2 is FVKESK. Deletions cut 0 bases from V and 0 bases from J, with 9 bases between. The CDR3 nucleotides are TGTGCCAGCAGCCAAGAGGGGATAAGCTCCTACGAGCAGTACTTC. It translates to CASSQEGISSYEQYF. Complete variable domain (other parts from reference TRBV14 and TRBJ2-7): EAGVTQFPSHSVIEKGQTVTLRCDPISGHDNLYWYRRVMGKEIKFLLHFVKESKQDESGMPNNRFLAERTGGTYSTLKVQPAELEDSGVYFCASSQEGISSYEQYFGPGTRLTVT.

The chain employs TRBV27 and TRBJ1-2; D perhaps matches TRBD1 (5 bases). Trimming stripped 5 bases from V and 7 bases from J, with 11 bases between. Per the germline V gene, CDR1 is MNHEY and CDR2 is SMNVEV (reference sequence). The CDR3 consists of 12 residues. CDR3 in DNA: TGTGCCAGCAGTGCCCCAGGGTTTGGCTACACCTTC. This codes for CASSAPGFGYTF.

This chain uses TRBV6-1 with TRBJ2-2; a weak D match, TRBD1 (6 bases). Germline V gene sequence: CDR1 MNHNS, CDR2 SASEGT. The CDR3 covers 15 residues. V dropped 4 bases and J dropped 5 bases, with 14 bases sitting between them. The CDR3 spells CASSVQQGWTGELFF. CDR3 DNA sequence: TGTGCCAGCAGTGTTCAACAGGGTTGGACCGGGGAGCTGTTTTTT.

The chain couples TRBV4-2 to TRBJ2-4, with 7 bases that match TRBD2. V was pared by 1 base and J by 0 bases, with 12 bases of the junction left unmatched. Germline CDR1 LGHNA, CDR2 YNFKEQ. The CDR3 extends over 19 amino acids. CDR3 loop: CASSQAVRLADIAKNIQYF. The CDR3 nucleotides are TGTGCCAGCAGCCAAGCGGTAAGACTAGCTGACATAGCCAAAAACATTCAGTACTTC.

The chain is built from TRBV13 and TRBJ1-2; D gene ambiguous. V was clipped by 4 bases and J by 4 bases, with 13 bases between them. The germline V gene has CDR1 PRHDT and CDR2 FYEKMQ (reference sequence). The length of the CDR3 is 14 residues. The CDR3 DNA reads TGTGCCAGCAGCTCCCTCAGCTCCTCCTATGGCTACACCTTC. This codes for CASSSLSSSYGYTF.

The chain links TRBV7-8 to TRBJ2-7, with 7 nucleotides matching TRBD1. The CDR3 is made up of 13 amino acids. Losses at the gene ends were 5 bases for V and 6 bases for J; bases not matched to a gene: 7. The germline V gene encodes CDR1 SGHVS and CDR2 FQNEAQ. The CDR3 nucleotides read TGTGCCAGCAGCCACCGACAGGGCTCCGAGCAGTACTTC. Translated: CASSHRQGSEQYF. The whole variable domain, remainder taken from reference TRBV7-8 and TRBJ2-7, is GAGVSQSPRYKVAKRGQDVALRCDPISGHVSLFWYQQALGQGPEFLTYFQNEAQLDKSGLPSDRFFAERPEGSVSTLKIQRTQQEDSAVYLCASSHRQGSEQYFGPGTRLTVT.

The rearrangement joins TRBV28 to TRBJ2-1, with a possible D match to TRBD1 (6 bases). The CDR3 sequence is 14 residues long. Germline V gene data show CDR1 as MDHEN and CDR2 as SYDVKM. The germline V and J ends were trimmed by 6 bases and 2 bases, with 11 bases remaining between them. The CDR3 here is CASRGAAAYNEQFF. CDR3 coding DNA: TGTGCCAGCAGGGGGGCAGCCGCCTACAATGAGCAGTTCTTC.

V and J are TRBV15 and TRBJ1-5, with 8 bases identical to TRBD1. The CDR3 runs 15 residues. CDR1 and CDR2 (germline): LNHNV, YYDKDF (reference sequence). V shed 0 bases, J shed 6 bases, and the junction held 4 bases outside the gene matches. The CDR3 region has the DNA TGTGCCACCAGCAGAGATACGACAGGGGTTCAGCCCCAGCATTTT. Its protein is CATSRDTTGVQPQHF.